The 17 T cell receptor beta chains below all came from one sample that was sequenced in a study of T cell clusters in autoimmune cytopenias. Multiplex touch-down PCR amplified TRB using TRB-A and TRB-B pools in one tube. TCRdb reanalyzed the multiplex PCR reads, giving one entry per CDR3 protein sequence and no DNA. The table lists around 11,000 distinct CDR3 sequences, with around 33% in the top ten. TRB amplification used around 270 ng of peripheral blood genomic DNA. This sample was also put to use in a study of T cell repertoires in aging, cancer and after chemotherapy.

Sequencing was carried out using peripheral blood. The source of these receptors is a human donor in good health.

This sequence joins TRBV19 and TRBJ2-7; checking the TCRdb D call of TRBD1 is not possible without DNA. Germline CDR1 and CDR2: LNHDA and SQIVND (reference sequence). This CDR3 is built from 14 residues. The CDR3 here is CASSIPGRGGEQYF.

By frequency, this clonotype is large. The CDR3 loop reads CASSLGQPNTEAFF. The chain uses TRBV7-6 and TRBJ1-1; TCRdb's D call of TRBD1 is untestable without DNA. The germline gives CDR1 SGHVS, CDR2 FNYEAQ. The CDR3 has 14 residues.

The chain couples TRBV6-5 to TRBJ2-5; TCRdb gives TRBD2 as the D gene, but with no DNA this cannot be confirmed. In germline, CDR1 is MNHEY, CDR2 SVGAGI. The CDR3 loop spans 13 amino acids. The CDR3 is CASGLAGQETQYF.

The chain combines TRBV5-5 with TRBJ2-3; TCRdb designates TRBD2, a call that cannot be tested without DNA. The CDR3 is 14 amino acids. Per germline, CDR1 SGHKS and CDR2 YYEKEE (reference sequence). The CDR3 is CASSLGLLLDTQYF.

This chain links TRBV5-4 with TRBJ2-7; TCRdb picks TRBD1, but there is no DNA to check that call. The germline V gene has CDR1 SGHNT and CDR2 YYREEE (reference sequence). This CDR3 has 15 amino acids. The CDR3 sequence is CASSYPRQGPHEQYF.

The chain couples TRBV6-5 to TRBJ2-7; checking the TCRdb D call of TRBD1 is not possible without DNA. This CDR3 spans 14 amino acids. Germline V gene data show CDR1 as MNHEY and CDR2 as SVGAGI. This CDR3 reads CASTQGGAGYEQYF.

The chain combines TRBV15 with TRBJ2-6. The CDR3 is 16 residues long. Germline CDR1 reads LNHNV; CDR2 reads YYDKDF (reference sequence). CDR3 residues: CATSRGGSSGANVLTF.

This clonotype is identified as medium-sized (0.01 to 0.1%) from frequency. The chain carries TRBV30 and TRBJ2-2; lacking DNA, the TRBD2 call made by TCRdb goes unchecked. Germline CDR1 is GTSNPN and CDR2 is SVGIG (reference sequence). The CDR3 totals 16 residues. This chain's CDR3 is CAWGNWMARNTGELFF.

This chain joins TRBV19 and TRBJ2-7; TCRdb's assignment of TRBD2 cannot be checked, as there is no DNA. Germline CDR1 reads LNHDA; CDR2 reads SQIVND (reference sequence). The CDR3 loop spans 13 amino acids. CDR3: CASSAGNSYEQYF.

The rearrangement joins TRBV19 to TRBJ1-2; absent DNA, TCRdb's TRBD1 call cannot be checked. CDR3 length: 14 amino acids. CDR1 and CDR2 from the germline V gene are LNHDA and SQIVND (reference sequence). The chain's CDR3 is CASRNREGVYGYTF.

The chain recombines TRBV6-2 or TRBV6-3 with TRBJ2-7; TCRdb calls TRBD2, which cannot be checked without DNA. This CDR3 is built from 14 residues. Germline V gene lookup returns CDR1 MNHEY and CDR2 SVGEGT. This chain's CDR3 is CASTWRTSGYEQYF.

The V gene is TRBV19, the J gene TRBJ2-7; the TCRdb call, TRBD1, lacks DNA for checking. CDR1 is LNHDA and CDR2 is SQIVND in the germline V gene (reference sequence). The CDR3 is 13 amino acids. CDR3 region: CASSPSLGGEQYF.

V is TRBV6-6 and J is TRBJ1-2; TCRdb's D gene call, TRBD1, goes unchecked for lack of DNA. CDR3 length: 15 residues. Germline loops: CDR1 MNHNY, CDR2 SVGAGI (reference sequence). The chain's CDR3 is CASNVPGQGSLGYTF.

The chain joins TRBV6-6 to TRBJ2-1; TCRdb outputs TRBD1, but without DNA this stays unchecked. The germline V gene has CDR1 MNHNY and CDR2 SVGAGI (reference sequence). The CDR3 spans 15 residues. The CDR3 is CASSPGGTSYNEQFF.

This clonotype is identified as medium-sized from frequency. V is TRBV29-1 and J is TRBJ1-1; TCRdb designates TRBD1, a call that cannot be tested without DNA. Germline V gene sequence: CDR1 SQVTM, CDR2 ANQGSEA. The CDR3 length is 12 residues. CDR3 residues: CSGGTANTEAFF.

This chain links TRBV18 with TRBJ1-2; the D gene TCRdb calls, TRBD1, cannot be checked with no DNA. Germline-derived CDR1 and CDR2 are KGHSH and LQKENI. The CDR3 runs 14 residues. CDR3 residues: CASSPGQDNYGYTF.

This sequence joins TRBV13 and TRBJ2-7; the D call of TRBD1 rests on TCRdb alone, since no DNA is present to check it. Germline loops: CDR1 PRHDT, CDR2 FYEKMQ (reference sequence). CDR3 length: 15 residues. CDR3 in amino acids: CASSPSGTASYEQYF.